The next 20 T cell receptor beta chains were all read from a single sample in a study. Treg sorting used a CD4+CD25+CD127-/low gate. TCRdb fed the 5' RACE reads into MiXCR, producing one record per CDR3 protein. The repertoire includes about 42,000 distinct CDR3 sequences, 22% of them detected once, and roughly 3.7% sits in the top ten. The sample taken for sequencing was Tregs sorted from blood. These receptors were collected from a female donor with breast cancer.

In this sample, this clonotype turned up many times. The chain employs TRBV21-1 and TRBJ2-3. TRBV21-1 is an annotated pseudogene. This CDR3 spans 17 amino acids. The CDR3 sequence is CASSKSGQRWNTDTQYF. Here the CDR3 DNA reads TGTGCCAGCAGCAAATCGGGGCAAAGATGGAACACAGATACGCAGTATTTT.

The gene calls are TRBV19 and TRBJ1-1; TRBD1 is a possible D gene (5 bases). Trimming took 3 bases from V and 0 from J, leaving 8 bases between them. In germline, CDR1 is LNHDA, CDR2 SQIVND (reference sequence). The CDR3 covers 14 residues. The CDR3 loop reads CASSIGDLNTEAFF. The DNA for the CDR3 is TGTGCCAGTAGTATCGGGGACTTGAACACTGAAGCTTTCTTT.

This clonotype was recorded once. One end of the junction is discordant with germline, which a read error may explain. The CDR3 coding sequence is TGTGCCGGCAGTCCCCTAGCGGGAGGTAGCAATGAGCAGTTCTTC. It translates to CAGSPLAGGSNEQFF. V and J are TRBV12-3 or TRBV12-4 and TRBJ2-1, with 11 bases aligning to TRBD2. CDR3 length: 15 amino acids.

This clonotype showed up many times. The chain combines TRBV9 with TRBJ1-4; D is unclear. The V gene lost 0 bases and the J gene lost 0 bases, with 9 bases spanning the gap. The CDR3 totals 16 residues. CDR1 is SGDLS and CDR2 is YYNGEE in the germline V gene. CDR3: CASSVEVGATNEKLFF. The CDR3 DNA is TGTGCCAGCAGCGTAGAGGTCGGAGCAACTAATGAAAAACTGTTTTTT.

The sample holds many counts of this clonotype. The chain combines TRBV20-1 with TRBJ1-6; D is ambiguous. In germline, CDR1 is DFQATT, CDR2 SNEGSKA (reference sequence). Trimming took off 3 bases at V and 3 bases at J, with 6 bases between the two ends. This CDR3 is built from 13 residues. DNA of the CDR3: TGCAGTGCTAGGCAAGACTATAATTCACCCCTCCACTTT. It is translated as CSARQDYNSPLHF.

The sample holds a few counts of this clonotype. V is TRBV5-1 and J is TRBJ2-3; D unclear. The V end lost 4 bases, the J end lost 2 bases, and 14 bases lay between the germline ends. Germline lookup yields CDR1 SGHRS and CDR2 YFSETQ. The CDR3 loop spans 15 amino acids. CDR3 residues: CASSPSLGITDTQYF. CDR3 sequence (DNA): TGCGCCAGCAGCCCATCCCTAGGGATCACAGATACGCAGTATTTT.

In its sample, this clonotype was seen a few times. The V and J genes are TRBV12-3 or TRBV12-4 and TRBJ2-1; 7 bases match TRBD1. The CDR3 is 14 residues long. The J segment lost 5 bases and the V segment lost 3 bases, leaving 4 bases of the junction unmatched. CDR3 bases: TGTGCCAGCAGTTTGACAGGGCGAGACAATGAGCAGTTCTTC. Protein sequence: CASSLTGRDNEQFF.

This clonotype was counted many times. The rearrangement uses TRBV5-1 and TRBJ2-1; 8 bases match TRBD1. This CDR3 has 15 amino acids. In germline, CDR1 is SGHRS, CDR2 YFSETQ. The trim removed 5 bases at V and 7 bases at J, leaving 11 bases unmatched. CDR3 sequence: CASRDPDRVKNEQFF. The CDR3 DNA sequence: TGCGCCAGCAGGGACCCGGACAGGGTAAAGAATGAGCAGTTCTTC.

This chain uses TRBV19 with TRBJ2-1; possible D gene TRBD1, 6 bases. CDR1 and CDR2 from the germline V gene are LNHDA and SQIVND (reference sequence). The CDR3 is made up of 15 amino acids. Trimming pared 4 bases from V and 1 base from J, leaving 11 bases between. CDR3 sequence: CASSTGQTSYNEQFF. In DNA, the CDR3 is TGTGCCAGTAGTACCGGACAGACGTCCTACAATGAGCAGTTCTTC.

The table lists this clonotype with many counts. CDR3 sequence: CSARDRVAGGYEQYF. The DNA of the CDR3 is TGCAGTGCTAGAGATAGGGTAGCGGGAGGGTACGAGCAGTACTTC. J is TRBJ2-7 and V is TRBV20-1; 11 bases fit TRBD2. From germline, CDR1 is DFQATT and CDR2 SNEGSKA (reference sequence). This CDR3 is 15 amino acids long. V was clipped by 0 bases and J by 4 bases; unmatched bases: 5.

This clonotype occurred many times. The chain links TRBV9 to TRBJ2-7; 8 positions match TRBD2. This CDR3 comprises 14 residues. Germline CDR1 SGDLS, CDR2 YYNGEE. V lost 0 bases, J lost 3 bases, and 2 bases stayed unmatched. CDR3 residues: CASSVELAVYEQYF. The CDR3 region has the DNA TGTGCCAGCAGCGTAGAACTAGCGGTCTACGAGCAGTACTTC.

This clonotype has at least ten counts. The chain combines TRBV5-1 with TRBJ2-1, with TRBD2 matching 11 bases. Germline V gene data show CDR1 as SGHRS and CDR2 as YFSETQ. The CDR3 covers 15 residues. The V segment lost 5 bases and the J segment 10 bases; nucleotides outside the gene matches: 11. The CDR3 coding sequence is TGCGCCAGCAGATCCACTAGCGGGGGAGCTTCGGAGCAGTTCTTC. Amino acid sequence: CASRSTSGGASEQFF.

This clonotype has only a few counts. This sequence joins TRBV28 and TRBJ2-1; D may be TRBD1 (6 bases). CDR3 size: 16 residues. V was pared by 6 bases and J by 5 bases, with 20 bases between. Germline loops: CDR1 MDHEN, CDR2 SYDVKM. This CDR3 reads CASRQTGLTTDNEQFF. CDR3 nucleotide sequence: TGTGCCAGCAGGCAGACAGGTCTGACAACGGACAATGAGCAGTTCTTC.

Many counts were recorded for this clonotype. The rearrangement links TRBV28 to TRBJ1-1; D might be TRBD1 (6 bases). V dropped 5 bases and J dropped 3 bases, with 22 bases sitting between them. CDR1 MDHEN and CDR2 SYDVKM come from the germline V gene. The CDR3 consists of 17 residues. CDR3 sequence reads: CASSRHDGAGAYTEAFF. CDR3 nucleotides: TGTGCCAGCAGTCGGCACGATGGGGCAGGGGCCTACACTGAAGCTTTCTTT.

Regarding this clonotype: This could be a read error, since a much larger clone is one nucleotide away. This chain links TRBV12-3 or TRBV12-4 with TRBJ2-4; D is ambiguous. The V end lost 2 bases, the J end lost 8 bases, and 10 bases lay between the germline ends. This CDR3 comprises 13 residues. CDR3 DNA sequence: TGTGCCAGCAGTTTAAGGGTTCAAGACATTCAGTACTTC. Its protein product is CASSLRVQDIQYF.

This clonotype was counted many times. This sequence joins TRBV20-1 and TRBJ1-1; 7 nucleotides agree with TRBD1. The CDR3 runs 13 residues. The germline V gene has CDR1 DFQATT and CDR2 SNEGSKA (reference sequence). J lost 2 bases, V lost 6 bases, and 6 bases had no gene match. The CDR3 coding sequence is TGCAGTGCCGCCGGGACAGCCAACACTGAAGCTTTCTTT. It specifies CSAAGTANTEAFF.

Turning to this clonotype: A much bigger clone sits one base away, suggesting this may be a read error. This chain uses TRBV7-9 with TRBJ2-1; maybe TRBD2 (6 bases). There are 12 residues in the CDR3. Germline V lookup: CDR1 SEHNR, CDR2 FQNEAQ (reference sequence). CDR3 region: CASSSGVYEQSF. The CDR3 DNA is TGTGCCAGCAGTTCGGGGGTGTATGAGCAGTCCTTC.

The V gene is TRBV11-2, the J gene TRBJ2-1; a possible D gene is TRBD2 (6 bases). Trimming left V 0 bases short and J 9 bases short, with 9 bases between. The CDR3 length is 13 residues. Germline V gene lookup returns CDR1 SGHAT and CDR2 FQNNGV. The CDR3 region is CASSLESRGEQFF. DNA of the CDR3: TGTGCCAGCAGCTTAGAATCGCGGGGTGAGCAGTTCTTC.

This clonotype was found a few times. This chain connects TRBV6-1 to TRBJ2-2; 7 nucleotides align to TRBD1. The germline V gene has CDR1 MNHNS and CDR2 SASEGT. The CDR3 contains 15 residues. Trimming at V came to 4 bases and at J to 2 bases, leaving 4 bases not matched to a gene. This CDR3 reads CASSGQGVNTGELFF. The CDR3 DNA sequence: TGTGCCAGCAGTGGGCAGGGGGTAAACACCGGGGAGCTGTTTTTT.

CDR3 amino acids: CASSVEGGGYTF. As DNA, the CDR3 is TGTGCCAGCAGCGTAGAAGGGGGCGGCTACACCTTC. The chain employs TRBV9 and TRBJ1-2, with 7 bases that match TRBD1. Germline V gene sequence: CDR1 SGDLS, CDR2 YYNGEE. This CDR3 is built from 12 residues. V lost 0 bases and J lost 8; bases outside the gene matches: 1.